Sequencing of this TCR beta chain was carried out in a study of blood T cell repertoires in COVID-19. Study-wide context: Both acute and convalescent COVID-19 samples were obtained from the United States, Italy and Spain.

Trimming shortened V by 4 bases and J by 1 base, and 12 bases separated the two germline ends. The CDR3 loop spans 14 amino acids. CDR1 and CDR2 (germline): SGHRS, YFSETQ. Ages ranged from roughly 18 to 95 years, with residence in 24 US areas. Researchers sorted participants into cohorts using their self-reported clinical history. Assay used: immunoSEQ multiplex PCR; TCRdb lists only in-frame clones, some missing. The sample consists of 150,000 to 250,000 clones, roughly four fifths of them appearing once. This rearrangement joins TRBV5-1 to TRBJ2-7; D is perhaps TRBD2 (5 bases). Material: PBMCs or T cells enriched from blood (not recorded which). The receptor was isolated from a man between 35 and 55 years old who had recovered from COVID-19. CDR3 DNA sequence: TGCGCCAGCAGCCCGGACTCGACTTCCTACGAGCAGTACGTC. This sequence encodes CASSPDSTSYEQYV.